These 5 T cell receptor beta chains came from one sample sequenced in a study of early T cells in non-severe SARS-CoV-2 infection. TCRdb reprocessed the 5' RACE reads via MiXCR and lists one record per CDR3 protein. The table records 35,000 to 45,000 distinct CDR3 sequences, about 5.9% of them present only once. Sequencing used whole blood, obtained at baseline. The receptors come from an adult who was a healthcare worker with PCR-confirmed SARS-CoV-2 infection or an uninfected control (not recorded which).

Many counts were recorded for this clonotype. V gene TRBV28 combines with J gene TRBJ2-7; unclear D gene. V lost 3 bases, J lost 2 bases, and 14 bases lay in between. CDR1 and CDR2 (germline): MDHEN, SYDVKM. The CDR3 sequence is 15 residues long. The CDR3 loop is CASSFGSRLTYEQYF. DNA for the CDR3: TGTGCCAGCAGTTTCGGTTCTCGTCTTACCTACGAGCAGTACTTC.

On this clonotype itself: A clone one base away is much larger, so this may be a read error. V usage is TRBV4-3 and J usage is TRBJ2-1; no reliable D call. The CDR3 extends over 17 amino acids. CDR1 is LGHNA, CDR2 YSLEER, per germline. CDR3 nucleotide sequence: TGCGTCAGCAGCCAAGAAAGTTTGGTAATAGCTTACAATGAGCAGTTCTTC. It is translated as CVSSQESLVIAYNEQFF.

This clonotype occurred many times. The chain is built from TRBV2 and TRBJ2-7, with 11 bases fitting TRBD2. The CDR3 consists of 15 residues. V gave up 1 base and J gave up 2 bases; unmatched junction bases: 1. Germline loops: CDR1 SNHLY, CDR2 FYNNEI. The CDR3 protein is CASSEVAGGPYEQYF. The CDR3 DNA is TGTGCCAGCAGTGAAGTAGCGGGGGGGCCCTACGAGCAGTACTTC.

The V and J genes are TRBV12-3 or TRBV12-4 and TRBJ2-2, with D unclear. This CDR3 is built from 14 residues. Trimming pared 5 bases from V and 2 bases from J, leaving 9 bases between. The CDR3 is CASSPFRNTGELFF. CDR3 DNA sequence: TGTGCCAGCAGTCCGTTTCGTAACACCGGGGAGCTGTTTTTT.

At least ten counts were recorded for this clonotype. This rearrangement joins TRBV21-1 to TRBJ2-1; TRBD1 is taken as the D call from the table, unchecked against the DNA. TRBV21-1 is described as a pseudogene. This CDR3 has 16 amino acids. CDR3 protein: CASSIRLLVSYNEQFF. CDR3 nucleotide sequence: TGTGCCAGCAGCATCCGCCTGTTGGTGTCCTACAATGAGCAGTTCTTC.